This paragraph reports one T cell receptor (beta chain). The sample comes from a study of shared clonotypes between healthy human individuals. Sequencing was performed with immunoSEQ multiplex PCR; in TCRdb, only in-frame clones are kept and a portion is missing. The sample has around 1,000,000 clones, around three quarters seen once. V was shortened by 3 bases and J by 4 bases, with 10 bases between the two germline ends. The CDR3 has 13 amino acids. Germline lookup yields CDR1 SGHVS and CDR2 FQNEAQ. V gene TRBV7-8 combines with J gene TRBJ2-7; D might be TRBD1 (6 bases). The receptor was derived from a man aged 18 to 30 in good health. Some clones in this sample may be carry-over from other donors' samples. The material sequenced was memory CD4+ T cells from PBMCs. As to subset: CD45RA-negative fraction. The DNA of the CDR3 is TGTGCCAGCAGCTTCGGCCAGGGGTACGAGCAGTACTTC. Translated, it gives CASSFGQGYEQYF.